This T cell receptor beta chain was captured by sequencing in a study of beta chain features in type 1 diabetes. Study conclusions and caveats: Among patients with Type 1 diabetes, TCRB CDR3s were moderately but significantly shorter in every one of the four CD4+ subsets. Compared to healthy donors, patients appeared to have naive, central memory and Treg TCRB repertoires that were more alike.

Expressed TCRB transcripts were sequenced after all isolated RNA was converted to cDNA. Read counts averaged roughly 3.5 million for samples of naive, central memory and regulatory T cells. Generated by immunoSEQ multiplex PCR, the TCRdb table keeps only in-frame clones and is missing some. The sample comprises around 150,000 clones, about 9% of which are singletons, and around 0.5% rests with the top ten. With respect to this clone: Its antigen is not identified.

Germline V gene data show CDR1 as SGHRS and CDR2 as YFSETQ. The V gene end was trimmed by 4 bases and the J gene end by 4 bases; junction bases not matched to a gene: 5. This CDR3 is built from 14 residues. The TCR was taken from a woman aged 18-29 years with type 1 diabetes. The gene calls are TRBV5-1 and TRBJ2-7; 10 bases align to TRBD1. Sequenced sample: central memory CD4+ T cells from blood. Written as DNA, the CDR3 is TGCGCCAGCAGCACGACAGGGGGCTCTTACGAGCAGTACTTC. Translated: CASSTTGGSYEQYF.